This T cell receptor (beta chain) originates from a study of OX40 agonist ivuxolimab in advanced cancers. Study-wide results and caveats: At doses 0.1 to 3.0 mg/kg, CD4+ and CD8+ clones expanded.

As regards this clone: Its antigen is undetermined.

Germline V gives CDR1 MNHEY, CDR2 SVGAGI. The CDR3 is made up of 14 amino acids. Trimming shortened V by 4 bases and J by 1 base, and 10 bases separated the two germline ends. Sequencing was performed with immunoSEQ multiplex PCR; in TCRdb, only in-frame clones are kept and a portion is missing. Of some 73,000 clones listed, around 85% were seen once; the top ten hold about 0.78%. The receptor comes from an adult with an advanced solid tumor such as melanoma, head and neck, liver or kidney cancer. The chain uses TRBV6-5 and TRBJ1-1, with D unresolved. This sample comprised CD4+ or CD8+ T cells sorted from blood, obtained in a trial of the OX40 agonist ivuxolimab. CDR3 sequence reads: CASSFTTKNTEAFF. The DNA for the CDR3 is TGTGCCAGCAGTTTTACAACTAAGAACACTGAAGCTTTCTTT.